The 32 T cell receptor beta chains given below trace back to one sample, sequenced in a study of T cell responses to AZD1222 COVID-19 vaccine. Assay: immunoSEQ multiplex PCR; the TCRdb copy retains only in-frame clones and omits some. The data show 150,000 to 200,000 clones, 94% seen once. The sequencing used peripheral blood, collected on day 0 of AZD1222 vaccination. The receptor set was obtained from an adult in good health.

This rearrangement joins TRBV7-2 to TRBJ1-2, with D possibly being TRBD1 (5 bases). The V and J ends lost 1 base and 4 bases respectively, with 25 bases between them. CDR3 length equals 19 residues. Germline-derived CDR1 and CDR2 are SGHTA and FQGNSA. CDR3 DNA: TGTGCCAGCAGCTTAGTTAGTGCCGTCCCTTTACGGGGCCGCTATGGCTACACCTTC. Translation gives CASSLVSAVPLRGRYGYTF.

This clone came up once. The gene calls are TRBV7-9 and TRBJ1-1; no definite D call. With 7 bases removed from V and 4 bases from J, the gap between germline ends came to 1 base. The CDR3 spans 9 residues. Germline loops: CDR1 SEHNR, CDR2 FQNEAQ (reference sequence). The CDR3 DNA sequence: TGTGCCAGCACCACTGAAGCTTTCTTT. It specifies CASTTEAFF.

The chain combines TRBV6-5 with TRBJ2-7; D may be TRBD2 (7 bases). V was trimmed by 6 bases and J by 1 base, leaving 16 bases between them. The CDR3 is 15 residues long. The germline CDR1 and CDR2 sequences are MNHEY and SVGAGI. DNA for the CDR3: TGTGCCAGCAGGGGGGGGGCATGGAGGTCCTACGAGCAGTACTTC. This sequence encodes CASRGGAWRSYEQYF.

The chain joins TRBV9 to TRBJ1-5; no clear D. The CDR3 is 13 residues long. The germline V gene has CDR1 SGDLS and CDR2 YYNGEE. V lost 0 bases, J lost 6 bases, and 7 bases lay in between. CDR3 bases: TGTGCCAGCAGCGTAGGAATCGGTCAGCCCCAGCATTTT. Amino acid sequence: CASSVGIGQPQHF.

CDR3 in amino acids: CASSPTPDTEAFF. The CDR3 DNA is TGTGCCAGCAGCCCAACACCGGACACTGAAGCTTTCTTT. V gene TRBV7-3 combines with J gene TRBJ1-1; D is ambiguous. CDR3 length: 13 residues. Germline V CDR1 and CDR2: SGHTA, FQGTGA. V was cut by 5 bases and J by 3 bases, with 10 bases left in between.

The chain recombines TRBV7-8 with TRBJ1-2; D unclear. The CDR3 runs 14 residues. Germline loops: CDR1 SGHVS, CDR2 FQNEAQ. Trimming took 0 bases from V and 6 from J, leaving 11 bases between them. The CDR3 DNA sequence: TGTGCCAGCAGCTTAGCAACGGTTGTAGATGGCTACACCTTC. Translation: CASSLATVVDGYTF. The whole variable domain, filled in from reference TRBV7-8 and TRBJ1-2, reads GAGVSQSPRYKVAKRGQDVALRCDPISGHVSLFWYQQALGQGPEFLTYFQNEAQLDKSGLPSDRFFAERPEGSVSTLKIQRTQQEDSAVYLCASSLATVVDGYTFGSGTRLTVV.

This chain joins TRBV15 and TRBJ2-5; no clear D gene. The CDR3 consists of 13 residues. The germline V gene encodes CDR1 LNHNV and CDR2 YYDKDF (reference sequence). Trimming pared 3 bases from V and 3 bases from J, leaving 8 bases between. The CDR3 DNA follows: TGTGCCACCAGCAGGGCAACAGAAGAGACCCAGTACTTC. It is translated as CATSRATEETQYF.

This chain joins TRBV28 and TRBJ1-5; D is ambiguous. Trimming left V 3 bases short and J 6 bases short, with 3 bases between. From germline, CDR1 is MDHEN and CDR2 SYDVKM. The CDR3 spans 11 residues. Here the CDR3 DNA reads TGTGCCAGCAGTTTTAGTCAGCCCCAGCATTTT. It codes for CASSFSQPQHF.

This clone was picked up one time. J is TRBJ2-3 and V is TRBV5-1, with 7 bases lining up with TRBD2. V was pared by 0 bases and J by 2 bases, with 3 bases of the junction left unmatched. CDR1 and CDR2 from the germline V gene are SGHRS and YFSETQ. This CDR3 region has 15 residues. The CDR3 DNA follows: TGCGCCAGCAGCTTGGATCAGCGGGACACAGATACGCAGTATTTT. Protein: CASSLDQRDTDTQYF.

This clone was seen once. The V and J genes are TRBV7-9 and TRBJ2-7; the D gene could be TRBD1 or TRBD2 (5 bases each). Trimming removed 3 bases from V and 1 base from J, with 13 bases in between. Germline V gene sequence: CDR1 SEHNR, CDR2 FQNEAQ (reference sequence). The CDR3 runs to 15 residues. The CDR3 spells CASSFNSGPSYEQYF. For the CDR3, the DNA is TGTGCCAGCAGCTTTAATTCGGGGCCTTCCTACGAGCAGTACTTC.

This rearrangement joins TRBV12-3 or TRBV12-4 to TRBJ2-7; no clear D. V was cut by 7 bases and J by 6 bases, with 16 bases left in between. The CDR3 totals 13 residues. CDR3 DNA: TGTGCCAGCATAAGCAACCGAGCCGGCGAGCAGTACTTC. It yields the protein CASISNRAGEQYF.

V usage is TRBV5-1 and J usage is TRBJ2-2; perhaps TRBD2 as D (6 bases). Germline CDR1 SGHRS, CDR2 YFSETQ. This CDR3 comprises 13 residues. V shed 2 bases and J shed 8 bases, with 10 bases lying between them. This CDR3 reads CASSFAGTGELFF. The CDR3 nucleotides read TGCGCCAGCAGCTTTGCGGGAACGGGGGAGCTGTTTTTT.

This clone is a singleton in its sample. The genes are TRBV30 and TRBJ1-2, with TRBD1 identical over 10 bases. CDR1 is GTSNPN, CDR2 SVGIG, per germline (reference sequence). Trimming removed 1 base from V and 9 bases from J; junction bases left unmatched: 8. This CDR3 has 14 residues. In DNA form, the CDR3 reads TGTGCCTGGAGTGGGGGGACAGGGGCTTCGAGCTACACCTTC. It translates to CAWSGGTGASSYTF.

CDR3 protein: CATAEQDTDTQYF. In nucleotides, the CDR3 is TGTGCCACCGCCGAACAGGACACAGATACGCAGTATTTT. The rearrangement joins TRBV24-1 to TRBJ2-3; weak D call: TRBD1 (5 bases). V gave up 9 bases and J gave up 2 bases, with 11 bases separating them. CDR1 and CDR2 from the germline V gene are KGHDR and SFDVKD. This CDR3 is 13 amino acids long.

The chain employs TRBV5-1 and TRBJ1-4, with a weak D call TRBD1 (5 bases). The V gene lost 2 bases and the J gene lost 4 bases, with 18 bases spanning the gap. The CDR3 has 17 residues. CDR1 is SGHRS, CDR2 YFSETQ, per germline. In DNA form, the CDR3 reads TGCGCCAGCAGCTTAACGCCCCTCGGGGACGGTAATGAAAAACTGTTTTTT. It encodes CASSLTPLGDGNEKLFF.

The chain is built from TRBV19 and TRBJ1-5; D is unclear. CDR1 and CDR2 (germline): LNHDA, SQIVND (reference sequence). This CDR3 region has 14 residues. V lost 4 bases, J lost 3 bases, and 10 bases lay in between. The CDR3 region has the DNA TGTGCCAGTAGTACGGGCTGGCTCAATCAGCCCCAGCATTTT. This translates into CASSTGWLNQPQHF.

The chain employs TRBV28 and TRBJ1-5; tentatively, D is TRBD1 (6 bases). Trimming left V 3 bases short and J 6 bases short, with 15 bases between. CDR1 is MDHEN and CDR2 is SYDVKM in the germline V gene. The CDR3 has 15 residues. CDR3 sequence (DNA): TGTGCCAGCAGTTTCAGGGCAGGGGTAGTTCAGCCCCAGCATTTT. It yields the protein CASSFRAGVVQPQHF. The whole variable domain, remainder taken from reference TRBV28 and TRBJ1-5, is DVKVTQSSRYLVKRTGEKVFLECVQDMDHENMFWYRQDPGLGLRLIYFSYDVKMKEKGDIPEGYSVSREKKERFSLILESASTNQTSMYLCASSFRAGVVQPQHFGDGTRLSIL.

CDR3 nucleotides: TGTGCCAGCAGCTCCTCAGGGGGCCGCCAAGAGACCCAGTACTTC. Translating it yields CASSSSGGRQETQYF. This sequence joins TRBV7-3 and TRBJ2-5; TRBD1 agrees at 8 bases. CDR1 and CDR2 from the germline V gene are SGHTA and FQGTGA. The trim removed 4 bases at V and 1 base at J, leaving 5 bases unmatched. CDR3 size: 15 residues.

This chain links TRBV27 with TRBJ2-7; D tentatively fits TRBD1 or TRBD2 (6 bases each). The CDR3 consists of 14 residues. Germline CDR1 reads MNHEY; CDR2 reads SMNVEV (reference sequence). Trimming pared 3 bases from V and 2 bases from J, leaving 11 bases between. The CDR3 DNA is TGTGCCAGCAGTTTTGAGGGGGGAGCCTACGAGCAGTACTTC. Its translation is CASSFEGGAYEQYF.

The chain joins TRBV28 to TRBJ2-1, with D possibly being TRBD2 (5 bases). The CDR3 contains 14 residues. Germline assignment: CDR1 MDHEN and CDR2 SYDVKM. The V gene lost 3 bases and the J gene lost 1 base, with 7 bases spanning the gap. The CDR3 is CASSLTGSYNEQFF. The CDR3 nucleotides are TGTGCCAGCAGTTTGACGGGGTCCTACAATGAGCAGTTCTTC.

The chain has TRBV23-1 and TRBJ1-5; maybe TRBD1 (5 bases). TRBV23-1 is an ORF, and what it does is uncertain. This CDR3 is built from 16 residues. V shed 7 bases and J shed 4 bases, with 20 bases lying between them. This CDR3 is CASTEGRRETNQPQHF. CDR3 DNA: TGCGCCAGCACAGAGGGGAGGCGGGAAACGAATCAGCCCCAGCATTTT.

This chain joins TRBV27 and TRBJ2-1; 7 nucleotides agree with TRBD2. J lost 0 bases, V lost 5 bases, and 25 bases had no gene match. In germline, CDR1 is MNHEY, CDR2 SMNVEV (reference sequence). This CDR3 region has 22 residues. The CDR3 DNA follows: TGTGCCAGCAGTCCCCGGAGGGGAGGGCTAGTTCGTTCGTACAGCTCCTACAATGAGCAGTTCTTC. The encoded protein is CASSPRRGGLVRSYSSYNEQFF.

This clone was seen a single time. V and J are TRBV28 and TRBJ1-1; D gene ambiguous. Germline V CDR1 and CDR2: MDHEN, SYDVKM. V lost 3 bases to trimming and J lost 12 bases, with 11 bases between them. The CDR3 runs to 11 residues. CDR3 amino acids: CASSLGRTSFF. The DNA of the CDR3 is TGTGCCAGCAGTTTGGGCAGGACCTCTTTCTTT.

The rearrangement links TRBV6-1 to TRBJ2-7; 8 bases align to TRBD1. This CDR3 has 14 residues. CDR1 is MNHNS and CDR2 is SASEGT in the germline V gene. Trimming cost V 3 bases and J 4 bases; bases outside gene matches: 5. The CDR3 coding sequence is TGTGCCAGCAGTGATACAGGGGGGCCATACGAGCAGTACTTC. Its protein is CASSDTGGPYEQYF.

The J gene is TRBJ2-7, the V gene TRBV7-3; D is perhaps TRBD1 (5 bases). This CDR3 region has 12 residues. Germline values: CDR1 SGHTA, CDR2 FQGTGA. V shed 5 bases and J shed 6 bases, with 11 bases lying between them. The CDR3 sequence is CASSPGWGEQYF. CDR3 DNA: TGTGCCAGCAGCCCAGGGTGGGGCGAGCAGTACTTC.

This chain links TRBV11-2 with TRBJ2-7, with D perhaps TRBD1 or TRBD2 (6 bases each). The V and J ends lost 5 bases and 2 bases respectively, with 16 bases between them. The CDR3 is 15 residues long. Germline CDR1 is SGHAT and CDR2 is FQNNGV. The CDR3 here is CASSHLQGGTYEQYF. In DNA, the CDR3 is TGTGCCAGCAGCCACCTCCAAGGGGGGACCTACGAGCAGTACTTC.

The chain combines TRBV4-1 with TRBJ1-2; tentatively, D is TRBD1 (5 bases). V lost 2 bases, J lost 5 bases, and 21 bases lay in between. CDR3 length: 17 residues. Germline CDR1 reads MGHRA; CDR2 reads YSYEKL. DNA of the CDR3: TGCGCCAGCAGCCAATTTGCCCCGGACATCCAAGGGTATGGCTACACCTTC. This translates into CASSQFAPDIQGYGYTF.

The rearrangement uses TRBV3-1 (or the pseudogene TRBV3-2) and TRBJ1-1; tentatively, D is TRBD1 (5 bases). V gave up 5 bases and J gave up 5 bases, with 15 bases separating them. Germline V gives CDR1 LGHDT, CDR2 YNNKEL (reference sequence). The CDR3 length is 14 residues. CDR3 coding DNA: TGTGCCAGCAGCTTTTCGGGGGGAGGGACTGAAGCTTTCTTT. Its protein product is CASSFSGGGTEAFF.

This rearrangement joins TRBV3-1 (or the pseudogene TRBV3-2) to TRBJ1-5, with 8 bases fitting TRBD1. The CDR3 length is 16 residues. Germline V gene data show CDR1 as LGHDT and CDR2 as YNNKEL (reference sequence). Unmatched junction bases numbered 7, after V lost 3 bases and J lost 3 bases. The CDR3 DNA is TGTGCCAGCAGCCAGCACGGACAGGGCTACAATCAGCCCCAGCATTTT. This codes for CASSQHGQGYNQPQHF.

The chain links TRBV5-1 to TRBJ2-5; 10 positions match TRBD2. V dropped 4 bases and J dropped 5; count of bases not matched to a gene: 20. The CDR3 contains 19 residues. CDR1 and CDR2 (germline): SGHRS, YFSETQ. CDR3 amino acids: CASSQRTSGSIRVRETQYF. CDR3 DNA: TGCGCCAGCAGCCAACGGACTAGCGGTTCAATTCGTGTCCGGGAGACCCAGTACTTC.

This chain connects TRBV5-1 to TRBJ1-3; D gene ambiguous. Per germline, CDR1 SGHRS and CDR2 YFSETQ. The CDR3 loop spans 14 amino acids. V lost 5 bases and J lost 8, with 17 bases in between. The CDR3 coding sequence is TGCGCCAGCAGACTCGCAGGCTCGCGGGACACCATATATTTT. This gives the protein CASRLAGSRDTIYF.

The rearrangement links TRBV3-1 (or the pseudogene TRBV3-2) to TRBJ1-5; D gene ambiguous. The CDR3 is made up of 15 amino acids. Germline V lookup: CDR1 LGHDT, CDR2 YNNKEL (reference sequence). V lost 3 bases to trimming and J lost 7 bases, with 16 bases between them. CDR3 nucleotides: TGTGCCAGCAGCCATGGGATCCCGGGGATACAGCCCCAGCATTTT. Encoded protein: CASSHGIPGIQPQHF.